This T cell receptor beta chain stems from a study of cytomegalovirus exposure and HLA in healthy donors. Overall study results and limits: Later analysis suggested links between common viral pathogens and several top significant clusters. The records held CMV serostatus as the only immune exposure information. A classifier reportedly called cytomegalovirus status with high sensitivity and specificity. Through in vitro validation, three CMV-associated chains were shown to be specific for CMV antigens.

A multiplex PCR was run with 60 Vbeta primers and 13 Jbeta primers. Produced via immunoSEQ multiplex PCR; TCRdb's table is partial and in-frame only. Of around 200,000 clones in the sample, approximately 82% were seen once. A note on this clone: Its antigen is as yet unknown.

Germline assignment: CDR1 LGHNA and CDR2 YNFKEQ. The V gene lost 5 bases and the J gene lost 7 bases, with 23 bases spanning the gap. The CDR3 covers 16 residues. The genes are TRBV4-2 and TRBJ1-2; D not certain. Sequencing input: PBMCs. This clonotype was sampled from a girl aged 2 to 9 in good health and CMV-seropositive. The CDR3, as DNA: TGTGCCAGCAGCTCCCGCGGTGATGGAGCCTCCCGTGGCTACACCTTC. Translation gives CASSSRGDGASRGYTF.